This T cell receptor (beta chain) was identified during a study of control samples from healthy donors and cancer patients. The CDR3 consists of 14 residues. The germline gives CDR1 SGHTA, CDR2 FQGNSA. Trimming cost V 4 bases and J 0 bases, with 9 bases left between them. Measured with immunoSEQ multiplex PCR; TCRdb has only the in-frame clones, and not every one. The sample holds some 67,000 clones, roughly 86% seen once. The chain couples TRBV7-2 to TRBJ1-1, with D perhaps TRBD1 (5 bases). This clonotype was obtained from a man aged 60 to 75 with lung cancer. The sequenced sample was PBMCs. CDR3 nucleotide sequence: TGTGCCAGCAGCTCAGAGGGGCTGAACACTGAAGCTTTCTTT. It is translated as CASSSEGLNTEAFF.